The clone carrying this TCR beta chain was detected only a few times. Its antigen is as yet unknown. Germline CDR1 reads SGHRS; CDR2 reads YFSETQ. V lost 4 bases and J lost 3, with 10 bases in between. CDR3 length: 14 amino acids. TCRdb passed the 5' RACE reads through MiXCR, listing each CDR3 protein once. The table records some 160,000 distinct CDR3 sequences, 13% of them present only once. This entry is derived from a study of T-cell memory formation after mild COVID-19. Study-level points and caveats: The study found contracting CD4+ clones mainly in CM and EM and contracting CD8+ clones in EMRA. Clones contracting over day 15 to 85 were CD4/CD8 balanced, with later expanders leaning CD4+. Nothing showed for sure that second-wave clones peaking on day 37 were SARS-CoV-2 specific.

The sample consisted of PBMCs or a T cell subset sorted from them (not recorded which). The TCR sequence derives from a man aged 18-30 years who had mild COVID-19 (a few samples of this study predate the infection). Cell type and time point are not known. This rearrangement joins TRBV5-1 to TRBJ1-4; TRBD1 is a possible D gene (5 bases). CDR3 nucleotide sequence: TGCGCCAGCAGCGGGCTAGGGGCTAATGAAAAACTGTTTTTT. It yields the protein CASSGLGANEKLFF. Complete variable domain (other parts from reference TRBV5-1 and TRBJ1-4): KAGVTQTPRYLIKTRGQQVTLSCSPISGHRSVSWYQQTPGQGLQFLFEYFSETQRNKGNFPGRFSGRQFSNSRSEMNVSTLELGDSALYLCASSGLGANEKLFFGSGTQLSVL.